This T cell receptor (beta chain) was recorded in a study of blood T cell repertoires in COVID-19 (dated by TCRdb to 2018 to 2021). Study-wide context: Samples covering the acute and convalescent phases of COVID-19 were provided by collaborators in the United States, Italy and Spain. The prospective study material was composed of cDNA or gDNA derived from T cells, B-cell-depleted T cells, or PBMCs. Deeply sampled blood TCRbeta repertoires from subjects exposed to, actively infected with, or recovered from COVID-19 were included in the dataset. The repertoires were released in a freely available public database meant as a resource for research on the immune response to SARS-CoV-2. Samples came from the ongoing ImmuneRACE study (first 160 participants) plus 1,254 subjects from 6 global collaborators. A de-identified subject ID, COVID-19 status, age in years and sex were almost always included in the sample metadata. Where available, HLA class I and class II types were obtained from metadata supplied by the sample provider rather than from assay-based typing. Points the paper makes about the study in general: The quantity of clinical and demographic metadata differed by source and by participant and was supplied without curation.

Participants in the prospective study were enrolled through a virtual design, were aged roughly 18 to 100 years, and lived in under 25 United States geographic areas. Cohort assignment in the prospective study relied on participant-reported clinical history from a screening survey and a study questionnaire. Mobile phlebotomists in the prospective study collected whole blood, serum and a nasopharyngeal or oropharyngeal swab from every participant. Additional blood draws and questionnaires over a 2-month period could optionally be provided by prospective study participants. Prospective study blood samples were shipped either frozen or at room temperature before DNA extraction. On this clone itself: Its target antigen remains unknown. No base qualities exist here, and no much larger clone lies one base off it.

TCRbeta CDR3 regions were amplified from genomic DNA by means of the immunoSEQ Assay, a bias-controlled multiplex PCR. The study's own analysis went as follows. The number of nucleated cells in each sample was estimated from the amplification of reference gene primers within the assay. To quantify the absolute abundance of each unique TCRbeta CDR3 rearrangement, sequence reads were collapsed and filtered. Productive Simpson clonality was computed per sample as the square root of Simpson's diversity index over productive rearrangements. This immuneACCESS table, as held by TCRdb, lists in-frame sequences with V and J called but not all clones. Of the missing ones, under half trace to an unresolved V gene in checked studies; the others have no known cause. D and trimming were read from the DNA, whereas the V and J calls and clone size are those reported in that table. The sample includes over 350,000 clones, with around nine tenths observed a single time. The ten largest account for approximately 2% of the sample.

Including the terminal cysteine and phenylalanine, the CDR3 comprises 16 residues. Only the CDR3 part of the read is kept: 48 bases, read in frame from the first base. Trimming costs V 5 bases and J 0 bases, and their ends lie 13 bases apart. CDR1 and CDR2, looked up from the germline V gene, are SGHVS and FQNEAQ. The clonotype comes from a woman younger than 35 with acute COVID-19. Input material: PBMCs or T cells enriched from blood (not recorded which). Recombination connected TRBV7-8 to TRBJ2-2; the D segment could be TRBD1, given 5 matching bases. In nucleotide form, the sequence is TGTGCCAGCAGCCCCCTGACAGCTACGAACACCGGGGAGCTGTTTTTT. It specifies CASSPLTATNTGELFF. Supplemented by the reference TRBV7-8 and TRBJ2-2 proteins around the CDR3, the complete variable domain is GAGVSQSPRYKVAKRGQDVALRCDPISGHVSLFWYQQALGQGPEFLTYFQNEAQLDKSGLPSDRFFAERPEGSVSTLKIQRTQQEDSAVYLCASSPLTATNTGELFFGEGSRLTVL.